This paragraph reports one T cell receptor beta chain. This sample was included in a study of blood T cell repertoires in COVID-19. Study background: Collection of acute and convalescent COVID-19 samples took place in the United States, Italy and Spain.

The CDR3 runs to 13 residues. The V gene lost 4 bases and the J gene lost 6 bases, with 13 bases spanning the gap. Per the germline V gene, CDR1 is SGDLS and CDR2 is YYNGEE. Authors' data handling: Reference gene primers were amplified, and this amplification served to estimate nucleated cell counts. The table came from immunoSEQ multiplex PCR; TCRdb's copy has only in-frame clones and leaves some out. For V, J and clone size, that table is used; D and trimming come from the DNA. The table has 270,000 or so clones, roughly 85% seen once; the top ten hold roughly 9.4%. The sample was peripheral blood. V is TRBV9 and J is TRBJ1-2, with a tentative D call TRBD1 (5 bases). This TCR came from a woman aged 45 to 65 who had recovered from COVID-19. DNA of the CDR3: TGTGCCAGCAGCTCTCAGGGTTTGGATGGCTACACCTTC. This encodes CASSSQGLDGYTF.